The source of this T cell receptor (beta chain) is a study of beta chain features in type 1 diabetes. Investigators reverse transcribed all isolated RNA, so they sequenced expressed TCRB transcripts. Assay used: immunoSEQ multiplex PCR; TCRdb lists only in-frame clones, some missing. The repertoire consists of around 690,000 clones, with 12% occurring once and the leading ten covering 0.09% to 0.15%. Deletions cut 0 bases from V and 4 bases from J, with 4 bases between. The CDR3 loop spans 12 amino acids. Germline V gives CDR1 LGHNA, CDR2 YNFKEQ. General observations from the study: Type 1 diabetes patients showed a moderate but significant shortening of TCRB CDR3s in all four CD4+ subsets. There were fewer insertions and more deletions at the VDJ junctions of type 1 diabetes patients.

Worth noting for this clone: Its antigen is not known.

The receptor comes from a man younger than 40 with type 1 diabetes. Sequencing input: naive CD4+ T cells from blood. V gene TRBV4-2 combines with J gene TRBJ2-7; no clear D gene. The CDR3 reads CASSQDGYEQYF. The CDR3 DNA follows: TGTGCCAGCAGCCAAGATGGGTACGAGCAGTACTTC.